This TCR beta chain was sequenced in a study of metastatic and nonmetastatic thyroid tumors. As for the study in general: Repertoires of blood and of tissue (tumor or nodule) from malignant and benign thyroid patients were compared. Findings and limits, study-wide: Reports indicated that malignant thyroid tumors showed significantly higher TCR beta diversity than benign nodules did, in blood and tumor.

In the authors' workflow: CDR3 differences across clinicopathological groups were used to build a distant-metastasis classifier for papillary thyroid cancer. TCRdb reprocessed the PCR reads using MiXCR. TCRdb, not the authors, supplied the V and J calls. The top ten clones hold about a tenth of a sample with about 59,000 clones, around 15% of them seen once. V gave up 4 bases and J gave up 2 bases; unmatched junction bases: 4. This CDR3 contains 16 residues. Germline V gene sequence: CDR1 MNHNS, CDR2 SASEGT. Prior to thyroid surgery, none of the patients had received any treatment. This clone was detected a few times. The antigen is undetermined. Distinct nucleotide sequences in the sample also encode this CDR3.

Sequencing input: blood. The chain uses TRBV6-1 and TRBJ2-2; 10 nucleotides agree with TRBD2. The source is a male donor with papillary thyroid cancer or a benign thyroid nodule (not recorded which). Some clones in this sample may be carry-over from other donors' samples. Here the CDR3 reads CASSGLAGGNTGELFF. Here the CDR3 DNA reads TGTGCCAGCAGTGGACTAGCGGGTGGCAACACCGGGGAGCTGTTTTTT.